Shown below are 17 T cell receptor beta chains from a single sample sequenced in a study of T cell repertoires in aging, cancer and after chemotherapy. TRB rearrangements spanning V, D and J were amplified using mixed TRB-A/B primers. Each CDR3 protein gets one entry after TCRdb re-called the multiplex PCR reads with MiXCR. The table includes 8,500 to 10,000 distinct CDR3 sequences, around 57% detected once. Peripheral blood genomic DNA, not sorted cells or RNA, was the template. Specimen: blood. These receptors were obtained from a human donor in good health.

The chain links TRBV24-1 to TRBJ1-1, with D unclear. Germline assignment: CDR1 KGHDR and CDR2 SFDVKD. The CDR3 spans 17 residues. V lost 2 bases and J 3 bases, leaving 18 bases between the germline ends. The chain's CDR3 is CATSDSFLVREDTEAFF. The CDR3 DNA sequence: TGTGCCACCAGTGATTCCTTCTTGGTACGCGAGGACACTGAAGCTTTCTTT.

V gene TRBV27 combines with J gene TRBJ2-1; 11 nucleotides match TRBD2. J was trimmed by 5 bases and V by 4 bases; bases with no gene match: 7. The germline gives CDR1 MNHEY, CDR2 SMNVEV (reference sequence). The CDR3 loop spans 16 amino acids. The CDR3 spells CASSSLAGGTNNEQFF. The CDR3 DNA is TGTGCCAGCAGTTCGCTAGCGGGGGGCACCAACAATGAGCAGTTCTTC.

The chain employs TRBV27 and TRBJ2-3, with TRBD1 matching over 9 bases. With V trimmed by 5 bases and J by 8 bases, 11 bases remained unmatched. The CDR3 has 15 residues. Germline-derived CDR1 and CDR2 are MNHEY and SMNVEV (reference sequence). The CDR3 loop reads CASSATGGAGGTQYF. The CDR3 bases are TGTGCCAGCAGTGCTACAGGGGGCGCGGGTGGTACGCAGTATTTT.

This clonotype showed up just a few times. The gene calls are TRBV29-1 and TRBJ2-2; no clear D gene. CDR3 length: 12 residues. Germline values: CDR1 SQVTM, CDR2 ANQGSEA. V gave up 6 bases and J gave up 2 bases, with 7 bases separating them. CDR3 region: CSVIGNTGELFF. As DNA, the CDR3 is TGCAGCGTAATAGGCAACACCGGGGAGCTGTTTTTT.

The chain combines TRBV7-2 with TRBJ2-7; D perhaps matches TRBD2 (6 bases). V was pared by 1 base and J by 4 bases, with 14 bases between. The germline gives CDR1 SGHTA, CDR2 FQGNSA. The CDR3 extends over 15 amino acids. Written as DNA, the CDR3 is TGTGCCAGCAGCTTAGTGGCCGGGGGATCATACGAGCAGTACTTC. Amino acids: CASSLVAGGSYEQYF.

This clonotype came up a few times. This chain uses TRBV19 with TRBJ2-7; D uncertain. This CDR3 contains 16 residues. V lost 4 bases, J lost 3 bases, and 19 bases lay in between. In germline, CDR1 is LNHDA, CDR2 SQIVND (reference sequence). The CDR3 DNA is TGTGCCAGTAGTACGACTTGGAAGATTATACTCTACGAGCAGTACTTC. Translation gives CASSTTWKIILYEQYF.

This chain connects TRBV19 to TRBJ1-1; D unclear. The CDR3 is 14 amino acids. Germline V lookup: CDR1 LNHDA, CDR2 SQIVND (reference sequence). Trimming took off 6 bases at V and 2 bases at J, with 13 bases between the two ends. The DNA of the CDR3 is TGTGCCAGTAGATTCATCGGAGCCAACACTGAAGCTTTCTTT. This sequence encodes CASRFIGANTEAFF.

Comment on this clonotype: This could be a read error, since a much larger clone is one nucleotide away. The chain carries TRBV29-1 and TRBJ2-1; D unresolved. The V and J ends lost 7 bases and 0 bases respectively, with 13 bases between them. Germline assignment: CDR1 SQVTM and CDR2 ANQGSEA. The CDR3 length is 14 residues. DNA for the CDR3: TGCAGCGCCGATGAACCTAGCTCCTACAATGAGCAGTTCTTC. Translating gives CSADEPSSYNEQFF.

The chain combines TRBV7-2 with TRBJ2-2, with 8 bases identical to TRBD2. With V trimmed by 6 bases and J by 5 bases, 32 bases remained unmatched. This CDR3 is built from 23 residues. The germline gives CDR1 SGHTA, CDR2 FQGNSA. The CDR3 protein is CASRWQRDSLQVLAGSRTGELFF. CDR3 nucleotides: TGTGCCAGCAGATGGCAGAGAGATTCCCTCCAGGTTCTAGCGGGCTCTAGGACCGGGGAGCTGTTTTTT.

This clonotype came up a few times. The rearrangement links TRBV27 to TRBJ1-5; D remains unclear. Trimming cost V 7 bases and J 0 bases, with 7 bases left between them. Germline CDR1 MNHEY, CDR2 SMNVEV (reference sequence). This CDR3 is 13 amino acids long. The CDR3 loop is CASKKGSNQPQHF. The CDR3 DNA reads TGTGCCAGCAAGAAGGGTAGCAATCAGCCCCAGCATTTT.

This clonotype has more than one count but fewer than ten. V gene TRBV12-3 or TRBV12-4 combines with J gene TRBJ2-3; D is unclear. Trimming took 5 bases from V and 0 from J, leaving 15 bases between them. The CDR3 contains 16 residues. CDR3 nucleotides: TGTGCCAGCAGTCCAGACATGAGAGCGAGCACAGATACGCAGTATTTT. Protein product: CASSPDMRASTDTQYF.

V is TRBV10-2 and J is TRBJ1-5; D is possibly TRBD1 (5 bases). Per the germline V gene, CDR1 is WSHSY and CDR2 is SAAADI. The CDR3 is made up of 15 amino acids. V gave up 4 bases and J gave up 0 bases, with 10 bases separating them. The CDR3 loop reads CASSGGDYSNQPQHF. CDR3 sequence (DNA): TGCGCCAGCAGTGGCGGGGACTATAGCAATCAGCCCCAGCATTTT.

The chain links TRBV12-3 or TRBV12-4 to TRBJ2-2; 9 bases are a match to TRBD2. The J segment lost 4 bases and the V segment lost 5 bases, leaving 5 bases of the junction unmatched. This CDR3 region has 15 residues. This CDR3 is CASSIWTSATGELFF. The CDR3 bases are TGTGCCAGCAGTATATGGACTAGCGCCACCGGGGAGCTGTTTTTT.

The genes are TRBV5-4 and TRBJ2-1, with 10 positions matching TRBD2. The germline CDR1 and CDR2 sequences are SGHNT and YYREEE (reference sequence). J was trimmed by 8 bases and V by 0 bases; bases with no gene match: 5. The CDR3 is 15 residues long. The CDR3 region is CASSLAWTSGYEQFF. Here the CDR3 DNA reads TGTGCCAGCAGCTTGGCCTGGACTAGCGGTTATGAGCAGTTCTTC.

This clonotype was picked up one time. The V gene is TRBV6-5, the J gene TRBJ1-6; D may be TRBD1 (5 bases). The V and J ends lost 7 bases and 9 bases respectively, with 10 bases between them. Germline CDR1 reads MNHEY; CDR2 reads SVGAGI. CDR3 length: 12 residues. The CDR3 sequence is CASTREGSPLHF. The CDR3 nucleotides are TGTGCCAGCACCAGGGAGGGTTCACCCCTCCACTTT.

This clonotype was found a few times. CDR3 in amino acids: CASSDSIATVHEQFF. The CDR3 DNA is TGTGCCAGCAGTGACTCGATCGCGACTGTACATGAGCAGTTCTTC. The V call is TRBV6-4, the J call TRBJ2-1; D remains unclear. Germline values: CDR1 MRHNA, CDR2 SNTAGT. The CDR3 length is 15 residues. V was clipped by 0 bases and J by 8 bases, with 14 bases between them.

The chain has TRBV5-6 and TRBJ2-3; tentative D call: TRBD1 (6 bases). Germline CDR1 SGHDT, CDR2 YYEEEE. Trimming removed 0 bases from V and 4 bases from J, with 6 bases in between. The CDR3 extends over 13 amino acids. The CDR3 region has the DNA TGTGCCAGCAGCTTGGGGGGGCCAGATACGCAGTATTTT. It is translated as CASSLGGPDTQYF.